Sequencing of this T cell receptor (beta chain) was carried out in a study of cytomegalovirus exposure and HLA in healthy donors. Primers included in the PCR were 60 Vbeta and 13 Jbeta primers. Per the original methods: Unique TCR beta chains totaled some 80 million in a later count, with around 11 million of them shared. TCRdb's copy holds only in-frame clones and misses some; the assay was immunoSEQ multiplex PCR. V and J calls and clone size are as listed in that table; D and trimming were resolved from the DNA. The sample has some 48,000 clones, around 81% seen once. Points from the study as a whole: Sequencing had likely introduced a cluster of highly shared sequence variants as an artifact. In a later analysis, HLA-associated TCR beta chains were more clonally expanded than equally common others.

There are a few counts of this clone. The antigen is not known. CDR3 length equals 12 residues. Germline lookup yields CDR1 SGHRS and CDR2 YFSETQ. Trimming cost V 5 bases and J 5 bases, with 10 bases left between them. The J gene is TRBJ1-1, the V gene TRBV5-1; no definite D call. The TCR originated in a man younger than 40 in good health and CMV-seropositive. The specimen was PBMCs. The CDR3 sequence: CASSLGRTEAFF. The CDR3, as DNA: TGCGCCAGCAGTTTAGGGAGGACTGAAGCTTTCTTT.